This T cell receptor beta chain comes out of a study of T cells in Graves' hyperthyroidism and ophthalmopathy. It was RNA transcripts that yielded the amplified TCR beta CDR3 regions. In the first-round RT-PCR of the TCR CDR3, the HTBI primer set was used. TCRdb ran MiXCR on the multiplex PCR reads and lists one entry per CDR3 protein. The table has around 580,000 distinct CDR3 sequences, 16% seen once. Germline values: CDR1 DFQATT, CDR2 SNEGSKA (reference sequence). Trimming pared 5 bases from V and 3 bases from J, leaving 14 bases between. The CDR3 has 13 amino acids. This clonotype was counted a single time. Source material for PBMCs was about 10 ml fresh peripheral blood.

The specimen sequenced was blood. The V and J genes are TRBV20-1 and TRBJ2-7; a weak D match, TRBD2 (5 bases). This receptor was identified in a woman between 18 and 30 years old with Graves' hyperthyroidism. The CDR3 sequence: CSALRTQIYEQYF. CDR3 nucleotide sequence: TGCAGTGCTTTACGGACTCAGATCTACGAGCAGTACTTC.